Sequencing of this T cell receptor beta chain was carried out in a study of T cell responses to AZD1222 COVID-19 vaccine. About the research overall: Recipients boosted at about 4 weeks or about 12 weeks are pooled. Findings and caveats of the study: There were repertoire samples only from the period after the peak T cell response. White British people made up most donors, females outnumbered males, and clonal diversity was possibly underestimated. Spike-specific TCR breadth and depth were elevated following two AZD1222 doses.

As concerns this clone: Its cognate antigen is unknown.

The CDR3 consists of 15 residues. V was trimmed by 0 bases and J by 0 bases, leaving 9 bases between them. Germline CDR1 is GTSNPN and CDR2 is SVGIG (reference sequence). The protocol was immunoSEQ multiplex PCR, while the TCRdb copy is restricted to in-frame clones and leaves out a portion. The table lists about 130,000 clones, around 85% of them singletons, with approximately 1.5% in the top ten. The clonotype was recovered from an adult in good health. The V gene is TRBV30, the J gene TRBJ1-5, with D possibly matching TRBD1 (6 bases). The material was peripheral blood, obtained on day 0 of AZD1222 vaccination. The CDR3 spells CAWSVRGVSNQPQHF. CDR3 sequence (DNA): TGTGCCTGGAGTGTCAGGGGTGTTAGCAATCAGCCCCAGCATTTT.